Described below is a single TCR beta chain sequence and its context. This record belongs to a study of control samples from healthy donors and cancer patients. Germline V CDR1 and CDR2: LGHNA, YNFKEQ. The CDR3 sequence is 14 residues long. The V gene lost 1 base and the J gene lost 7 bases, with 11 bases spanning the gap. Using immunoSEQ multiplex PCR, the repertoire was profiled, and TCRdb retains in-frame clones only, with some absent. The profile shows about 140,000 clones, roughly nine tenths of them singletons. The sequence was collected from a man younger than 30 in good health. The sample taken for sequencing was blood. J is TRBJ1-5 and V is TRBV4-2, with D hard to call. CDR3 coding DNA: TGTGCCAGCAGCCAAGTCCTCGGAAGCCAGCCCCAGCATTTT. Amino acid sequence: CASSQVLGSQPQHF.